This is a list of T cell receptor beta chains from one sample in a study of T cells in localized non-small cell lung cancer. TCRdb's table, derived via immunoSEQ multiplex PCR, lists solely in-frame clones and lacks some. The sample yields under 150,000 clones, around 89% seen once. The sequencing here drew on peripheral blood, taken before any cancer treatment. These receptors all stem from a female donor aged 60 or older with stage I lung adenocarcinoma. The CDR3 runs from the conserved cysteine through the conserved F or W. Each record gives: J gene, D gene, V gene, CDR3 protein, CDR3 DNA. D genes are given only for firm matches.

TRBJ1-2,.,TRBV2,CASRGTSMGYTF,TGTGCCAGCAGGGGGACATCGATGGGCTACACCTTC
TRBJ1-2,.,TRBV7-2,CASSLAGLAGYTF,TGTGCCAGCAGCTTAGCAGGGCTAGCTGGCTACACCTTC
TRBJ1-2,.,TRBV5-1,CASSLDAGANYGYTF,TGCGCCAGCAGCTTGGATGCAGGAGCTAACTATGGCTACACCTTC
TRBJ2-7,.,TRBV18,CASSPQDQGTQYF,TGTGCCAGCTCACCACAAGATCAGGGGACGCAGTACTTC
TRBJ2-5,.,TRBV6-1,CASKGGDGPQETQYF,TGTGCCAGCAAGGGGGGGGATGGGCCGCAAGAGACCCAGTACTTC
TRBJ2-7,TRBD1,TRBV19,CASSIDGQGNEQYF,TGTGCCAGTAGTATCGACGGACAGGGGAACGAGCAGTACTTC
TRBJ2-2,TRBD2,TRBV5-4,CASSQRLAGNTGELFF,TGTGCCAGCAGCCAGAGGCTAGCGGGAAACACCGGGGAGCTGTTTTTT
TRBJ2-7,.,TRBV19,CASSIGVRVYEQYF,TGTGCCAGTAGTATAGGTGTTCGGGTCTACGAGCAGTACTTC
TRBJ1-2,.,TRBV20-1,CSASPGVGYTF,TGCAGTGCTAGTCCCGGGGTTGGCTACACCTTC
TRBJ2-3,TRBD2,TRBV19,CATTLMGGFTDTQYF,TGTGCCACCACCCTGATGGGGGGGTTCACAGATACGCAGTATTTT
TRBJ2-7,TRBD1,TRBV10-3,CAISEPGTVEEQYF,TGTGCCATCAGTGAGCCAGGGACAGTGGAAGAGCAGTACTTC
TRBJ2-1,.,TRBV7-3,CASSLTNRNNEQFF,TGTGCCAGCAGCTTAACGAACAGAAACAATGAGCAGTTCTTC